The source of this T cell receptor (beta chain) is a study of blood T cell repertoires in COVID-19. About the research overall: The samples span acute and convalescent COVID-19 from the United States, Italy and Spain.

This clone was counted once. Repertoires were generated with immunoSEQ multiplex PCR, while TCRdb's copy carries only in-frame clones and drops some. The sample carries 150,000 to 200,000 clones, about 86% recorded once. Germline V CDR1 and CDR2: SEHNR, FQNEAQ (reference sequence). The CDR3 totals 15 residues. V shed 5 bases, J shed 4 bases, and the junction held 7 bases outside the gene matches. The sample taken for sequencing was peripheral blood. This sequence joins TRBV7-9 and TRBJ1-4, with TRBD1 matching 7 bases. The sequence came from a woman in her seventies with acute or convalescent COVID-19. CDR3 region: CASSQGGRYNEKLFF. The DNA for the CDR3 is TGTGCCAGCAGCCAAGGGGGCCGATATAATGAAAAACTGTTTTTT.